This T cell receptor (beta chain) is from a study of blood T cell repertoires in COVID-19. Study at large: Researchers got acute and convalescent COVID-19 samples from the United States, Italy and Spain. In each case, the material was cDNA or gDNA derived from T cells, B-cell-depleted T cells, or PBMCs.

Authors' processing steps: Cell counts per sample came from amplifying reference gene primers. Clones were sequenced by immunoSEQ multiplex PCR, and TCRdb holds only the in-frame ones, with some missing. That table is the source of V, J and clone size, and D and trimming were worked out from the DNA. The sample records some 42,000 clones, roughly 90% being singletons. From germline, CDR1 is LGHNA and CDR2 YSLEER. The CDR3 has 18 residues. With 0 bases clipped from V and 7 bases from J, the junction kept 9 bases outside the gene matches. The chain is built from TRBV4-3 and TRBJ2-3, with 14 positions matching TRBD2. The sequence was collected from a man aged 50 or older with active COVID-19. Specimen: peripheral blood. The CDR3 reads CASSQETPTSGGVNTQYF. Here the CDR3 DNA reads TGCGCCAGCAGCCAAGAGACCCCGACTAGCGGGGGGGTGAATACGCAGTATTTT.